This TCR beta chain originates from a study of shared clonotypes between healthy human individuals. Germline V gives CDR1 SGHTA, CDR2 FQGNSA. V was trimmed by 1 base and J by 0 bases, leaving 7 bases between them. The CDR3 spans 14 residues. The repertoire was sequenced with immunoSEQ multiplex PCR; TCRdb's copy has only in-frame clones and lacks some. The repertoire includes about 480,000 clones, less than 85% of them detected once, and over 10% sits in the top ten. This sequence originates from a woman aged 40 to 50 in good health. Some clones in this sample may be carry-over from other donors' samples. The specimen was PBMCs. The V gene is TRBV7-2, the J gene TRBJ2-7; no reliable D call. The CDR3, as DNA: TGTGCCAGCAGCTTAGGGGAATTCTCCTACGAGCAGTACTTC. Translated, it gives CASSLGEFSYEQYF.